A selection of T cell receptor beta chains follows, all from one sample in a study of T cell responses to AZD1222 COVID-19 vaccine. The protocol was immunoSEQ multiplex PCR, while the TCRdb copy is restricted to in-frame clones and leaves out a portion. The sample shows some 140,000 clones, around 90% of them seen only once. Sequenced here: peripheral blood, sampled on day 0 of AZD1222 vaccination. The receptors shown here come from an adult in good health. CDR3s include the opening cysteine and the closing phenylalanine or tryptophan. The order of the fields is J gene, clone size, D gene, V gene, CDR3 protein, CDR3 DNA. A D gene is named only where the DNA matches it firmly. Size is stated for part of the rows, as once, few or many counts, or as a class when the clone is expanded.

>TRBJ2-3|once|.|TRBV5-1
CASSLVGGERRGTDTQYF
TGCGCCAGCAGCTTGGTAGGAGGAGAACGGCGGGGCACAGATACGCAGTATTTT
>TRBJ2-7|.|TRBD2|TRBV7-2
CASSLRRPGLPEF
TGTGCCAGCAGCTTGAGGAGGCCGGGACTACCAGAATTC
>TRBJ1-3|.|.|TRBV19
CASSIGGSGNTIYF
TGTGCCAGTAGTATAGGAGGTTCTGGAAACACCATATATTTT
>TRBJ1-2|.|.|TRBV10-1
CASSEAGAYGYTF
TGCGCCAGCAGTGAAGCGGGAGCTTATGGCTACACCTTC
>TRBJ1-5|.|.|TRBV2
CASREDGFNQPQHF
TGTGCCAGCAGGGAGGACGGATTCAATCAGCCCCAGCATTTT
>TRBJ1-2|.|.|TRBV28
CASSPTSGQRGGYTF
TGTGCCAGCAGTCCAACGAGTGGACAGCGGGGTGGCTACACCTTC
>TRBJ1-5|.|.|TRBV27
CASRGRGALDQPQHF
TGTGCCAGCAGGGGTAGAGGGGCCCTCGATCAGCCCCAGCATTTT
>TRBJ2-1|once|.|TRBV9
CASSVGVVNEQFF
TGTGCCAGCAGCGTGGGAGTCGTTAATGAGCAGTTCTTC
>TRBJ2-3|.|.|TRBV7-5
CARSRVAGGTDTQYF
.
>TRBJ1-3|.|.|TRBV18
CASSFQGRSGNTIYF
TGTGCCAGCTCGTTCCAGGGCCGCTCTGGAAACACCATATATTTT
>TRBJ1-1|.|TRBD1|TRBV29-1
CSVGVRTGRAEAFF
TGCAGCGTTGGGGTACGGACAGGGCGGGCTGAAGCTTTCTTT
>TRBJ2-7|.|.|TRBV6-6
CASSYPAGEQYF
TGTGCCAGCAGTTACCCGGCGGGCGAGCAGTACTTC
>TRBJ1-2|.|.|TRBV28
CASSLRAVLNYGYTF
TGTGCCAGCAGTTTACGGGCAGTACTTAACTATGGCTACACCTTC
>TRBJ1-5|.|.|TRBV19
CASSSSIRTASNQPQHF
TGTGCCAGTAGTTCCTCGATTAGGACAGCGTCTAATCAGCCCCAGCATTTT
>TRBJ2-7|.|.|TRBV12-3/TRBV12-4
CASSLGGEQYF
TGTGCCAGCAGCTTGGGTGGAGAGCAGTACTTC
>TRBJ1-5|.|.|TRBV19
CASSIQGSGRNQPQHF
TGTGCCAGTAGTATCCAAGGATCGGGGAGGAATCAGCCCCAGCATTTT
>TRBJ2-1|once|.|TRBV7-3
CASQLNPGREQFF
TGTGCCAGTCAGCTCAACCCGGGGCGTGAGCAGTTCTTC
>TRBJ2-1|.|TRBD2|TRBV19
CASSEGGGEQFF
TGTGCCAGTAGCGAAGGCGGGGGGGAGCAGTTCTTC
>TRBJ2-2|.|.|TRBV10-2
CASSSRGEVTGELFF
TGCGCCAGCAGCTCGAGAGGGGAGGTCACCGGGGAGCTGTTTTTT
>TRBJ2-1|.|.|TRBV30
CAWSALSDGRFF
TGTGCCTGGAGTGCCCTTTCCGATGGGAGATTCTTC
>TRBJ1-4|once|.|TRBV27
CASSPFPRDATNEKLFF
TGTGCCAGCAGTCCCTTCCCGAGGGATGCAACTAATGAAAAACTGTTTTTT
>TRBJ2-1|.|.|TRBV10-3
CATWDPDDEQFF
TGTGCCACCTGGGACCCCGACGATGAGCAGTTCTTC
>TRBJ2-7|few|.|TRBV10-3
CATQNLAPSYEQYF
TGTGCCACTCAGAATCTCGCACCCTCCTACGAGCAGTACTTC
>TRBJ1-3|.|.|TRBV7-9
CASSSFFGDSGGNTIYF
TGTGCCAGCAGCTCTTTTTTTGGGGATTCGGGGGGAAACACCATATATTTT
>TRBJ2-3|.|.|TRBV3-1/TRBV3-2
CASSPQSDTQYF
TGTGCCAGCAGCCCCCAGTCAGATACGCAGTATTTT
>TRBJ1-4|.|TRBD1|TRBV24-1
CATSDTGTGDEKLFF
TGTGCCACCAGTGACACCGGGACAGGGGATGAAAAACTGTTTTTT
>TRBJ1-2|.|.|TRBV30
CAWSLAGLGGYTF
TGTGCCTGGAGTCTAGCAGGGCTCGGGGGCTACACCTTC
>TRBJ2-7|.|.|TRBV7-6
CASSLDPGNEQYF
TGTGCCAGCAGCTTAGATCCAGGTAACGAGCAGTACTTC
>TRBJ1-6|.|.|TRBV7-2
CASSPDPLGRGRPLHF
TGTGCCAGCAGCCCCGACCCGTTGGGAAGGGGCAGACCCCTCCACTTT
>TRBJ1-5|.|.|TRBV9
CARGGYQPQHF
TGTGCCAGGGGAGGATATCAGCCCCAGCATTTT
>TRBJ2-7|.|.|TRBV10-3
CAISVRHSYEQYF
TGTGCCATCAGTGTTAGACACTCCTACGAGCAGTACTTC
>TRBJ2-3|.|.|TRBV28
CASTMVRASDTQYF
TGTGCCAGCACCATGGTCAGGGCGTCAGATACGCAGTATTTT
>TRBJ1-5|.|TRBD1|TRBV6-5
CASSPGDRSNQPQHF
TGTGCCAGCAGTCCGGGGGACAGGAGCAATCAGCCCCAGCATTTT
>TRBJ1-6|.|.|TRBV15
CATSRGISSGRDNSPLHF
TGTGCCACCAGCAGAGGCATCTCGTCGGGCAGGGATAATTCACCCCTCCACTTT
>TRBJ1-2|once|TRBD1|TRBV4-3
CASSQDRQGWRGYTF
TGCGCCAGCAGCCAAGACCGACAGGGCTGGAGGGGCTACACCTTC
>TRBJ1-5|.|.|TRBV6-5
CASRTGNSNQPQHF
TGTGCCAGCAGGACCGGGAACTCAAATCAGCCCCAGCATTTT
>TRBJ2-7|.|.|TRBV2
CASSPEYEQYF
TGTGCCAGCAGCCCCGAGTACGAGCAGTACTTC
>TRBJ1-6|.|TRBD1|TRBV28
CASSEDRDRSSPLHF
TGTGCCAGCAGTGAGGACCGGGACAGATCTTCACCCCTCCACTTT
>TRBJ1-5|.|TRBD1|TRBV28
CASSYLRTGKAQPQHF
TGTGCCAGCAGTTACTTACGGACAGGGAAGGCCCAGCCCCAGCATTTT
>TRBJ1-2|.|.|TRBV5-1
CASSLLNSNYGYTF
TGCGCCAGCAGCTTGCTCAACTCTAACTATGGCTACACCTTC
>TRBJ2-1|once|.|TRBV28
CASSSKGGVRYNEQFF
TGTGCCAGCAGCTCCAAAGGGGGAGTTAGATACAATGAGCAGTTCTTC
>TRBJ2-2|.|.|TRBV9
CASSLPTGELFF
TGTGCCAGCAGCTTGCCCACCGGGGAGCTGTTTTTT
>TRBJ1-1|.|.|TRBV10-3
CAISDRNRDTEAFF
TGTGCCATCAGTGACAGGAACCGGGACACTGAAGCTTTCTTT
>TRBJ1-1|.|.|TRBV29-1
CSVTAVNTEAFF
TGCAGCGTTACGGCAGTAAACACTGAAGCTTTCTTT
>TRBJ1-4|once|.|TRBV29-1
CSVVTANEKLFF
TGCAGCGTTGTGACAGCTAATGAAAAACTGTTTTTT
>TRBJ1-2|.|.|TRBV27
CASSLSIGRINYGYTF
TGTGCCAGCAGTTTATCGATCGGCAGAATAAACTATGGCTACACCTTC
>TRBJ2-7|.|.|TRBV3-1/TRBV3-2
CASSQRTGEQYF
TGTGCCAGCAGCCAGAGAACCGGGGAGCAGTACTTC
>TRBJ1-1|.|.|TRBV5-1
CASRDSAEAFF
TGCGCCAGCAGGGACAGCGCTGAAGCTTTCTTT
>TRBJ1-6|.|.|TRBV7-2
CASSARAAYNSPLHF
TGTGCCAGCAGCGCCCGGGCAGCCTATAATTCACCCCTCCACTTT
>TRBJ2-7|.|TRBD1|TRBV12-5
CASGLVQGAYEQYF
TGTGCTAGTGGTTTGGTCCAGGGGGCGTACGAGCAGTACTTC
>TRBJ2-3|.|.|TRBV9
CASSVGGTTDTQYF
TGTGCCAGCAGCGTAGGTGGCACCACAGATACGCAGTATTTT
>TRBJ1-1|.|.|TRBV5-1
CASSLSSGGASRNTEAFF
TGCGCCAGCAGCTTGAGTTCTGGGGGCGCTTCTAGGAACACTGAAGCTTTCTTT
>TRBJ1-2|.|.|TRBV19
CASSKAGGYTF
TGTGCCAGTAGTAAAGCCGGAGGCTACACCTTC
>TRBJ1-2|.|.|TRBV5-1
CASSPYVGVRVNGYTF
TGCGCCAGCAGCCCCTATGTCGGAGTCAGGGTGAATGGCTACACCTTC
>TRBJ2-5|.|.|TRBV4-2
CASSQEKAADYTQYF
TGTGCCAGCAGCCAAGAGAAGGCAGCAGATTATACCCAGTACTTC
>TRBJ1-6|.|TRBD1|TRBV5-1
CASSPGGDRTNSPLHF
TGCGCCAGCAGCCCGGGGGGGGACAGGACGAATTCACCCCTCCACTTT
>TRBJ2-1|.|.|TRBV3-1/TRBV3-2
CASSDIAGSGFF
TGTGCCAGCAGCGATATAGCAGGGTCCGGATTCTTC
>TRBJ2-1|.|TRBD1|TRBV5-1
CASGSLLGQGYYNEQFF
TGCGCCAGCGGTTCGCTATTGGGACAGGGCTACTACAATGAGCAGTTCTTC
>TRBJ2-7|.|TRBD2|TRBV6-1
CASSGLASGGTSYEQYF
TGTGCCAGCAGTGGTTTGGCTAGCGGGGGGACCTCCTACGAGCAGTACTTC
>TRBJ2-5|.|TRBD1|TRBV5-1
CASSSGGVGETQYF
TGCGCCAGCAGCTCAGGGGGCGTGGGGGAGACCCAGTACTTC